Below are 12 T cell receptor beta chains sequenced from a single sample in a study of T cells in tuberculosis. As to time point: new active TB diagnosis, blood taken before or within 7 days of starting treatment. The protocol was immunoSEQ multiplex PCR, while the TCRdb copy is restricted to in-frame clones and leaves out a portion. The profile shows about 34,000 clones, over 85% of them singletons. Sequences were derived from PBMCs, sampled at tuberculosis diagnosis. These receptors originate from an adult with tuberculosis.

The chain employs TRBV2 and TRBJ2-7; a possible D gene is TRBD2 (5 bases). The CDR3 contains 10 residues. Trimming stripped 6 bases from V and 6 bases from J, with 6 bases between. Germline V CDR1 and CDR2: SNHLY, FYNNEI. CDR3 region: CASSRGEQYF. The CDR3 DNA reads as TGTGCCAGCAGCCGGGGCGAGCAGTACTTC.

The V and J genes are TRBV13 and TRBJ1-3, with a weak D call TRBD1 (6 bases). Trimming took off 2 bases at V and 11 bases at J, with 7 bases between the two ends. The CDR3 extends over 11 amino acids. CDR1 PRHDT and CDR2 FYEKMQ come from the germline V gene (reference sequence). The CDR3 DNA reads as TGTGCCAGCAGCTTACGACAGGCCATATATTTT. It is translated as CASSLRQAIYF.

This clone has only one observation. The chain recombines TRBV5-1 with TRBJ2-5; unclear D gene. The CDR3 is made up of 15 amino acids. The V end lost 0 bases, the J end lost 2 bases, and 11 bases lay between the germline ends. Germline V lookup: CDR1 SGHRS, CDR2 YFSETQ. Here the CDR3 DNA reads TGCGCCAGCAGCTTGGCCTCTACGGGTCAAGAGACCCAGTACTTC. It specifies CASSLASTGQETQYF.

The gene calls are TRBV4-2 and TRBJ1-2, with D possibly TRBD1 on 6 matching bases. V was shortened by 0 bases and J by 8 bases, with 13 bases between the two germline ends. The CDR3 length is 14 residues. Germline-derived CDR1 and CDR2 are LGHNA and YNFKEQ. CDR3 in amino acids: CASSQEAGAGGYTF. CDR3 in DNA: TGTGCCAGCAGCCAAGAGGCAGGGGCCGGCGGCTACACCTTC.

This chain connects TRBV15 to TRBJ1-5; unclear D gene. In germline, CDR1 is LNHNV, CDR2 YYDKDF (reference sequence). The CDR3 runs to 15 residues. The V gene lost 0 bases and the J gene lost 5 bases, with 11 bases spanning the gap. The chain's CDR3 is CATSRDRGLDQPQHF. The CDR3 region has the DNA TGTGCCACCAGCAGAGACAGAGGGCTGGATCAGCCCCAGCATTTT.

The V call is TRBV6-5, the J call TRBJ2-7, with D perhaps TRBD1 (6 bases). The CDR3 totals 15 residues. With 5 bases removed from V and 0 bases from J, the gap between germline ends came to 14 bases. Germline-derived CDR1 and CDR2 are MNHEY and SVGAGI. The CDR3 here is CASSPRGLSSYEQYF. For the CDR3, the DNA is TGTGCCAGCAGTCCAAGGGGGTTATCCTCCTACGAGCAGTACTTC.

This sequence joins TRBV5-4 and TRBJ2-7, with 12 positions matching TRBD2. Germline lookup yields CDR1 SGHNT and CDR2 YYREEE (reference sequence). The CDR3 consists of 14 residues. The junction had 4 bases not matched to a gene; V was cut back by 5 bases and J by 4 bases. The CDR3 DNA is TGTGCCAGCAGTTCTAGCGGGGGGGCGTACGAGCAGTACTTC. Protein: CASSSSGGAYEQYF.

The chain combines TRBV6-1 with TRBJ1-2; D not certain. The CDR3 sequence is 11 residues long. CDR1 is MNHNS and CDR2 is SASEGT in the germline V gene. The V and J ends lost 8 bases and 0 bases respectively, with 4 bases between them. The CDR3 sequence: CASLANYGYTF. The CDR3 DNA reads as TGTGCCAGCTTAGCTAACTATGGCTACACCTTC.

The V gene is TRBV28, the J gene TRBJ2-7, with a tentative D call TRBD1 (5 bases). Trimming took off 2 bases at V and 3 bases at J, with 5 bases between the two ends. This CDR3 is built from 12 residues. Germline lookup yields CDR1 MDHEN and CDR2 SYDVKM. The DNA for the CDR3 is TGTGCCAGCAGTTTAAGGGGCTACGAGCAGTACTTC. Amino acids: CASSLRGYEQYF.

The genes are TRBV6-1 and TRBJ2-1; 7 nucleotides match TRBD2. Losses at the gene ends were 10 bases for V and 4 bases for J; bases not matched to a gene: 10. The CDR3 sequence is 14 residues long. Germline V lookup: CDR1 MNHNS, CDR2 SASEGT. The DNA for the CDR3 is TGTGCCACTGACTCGGGGAGGGCTTACAATGAGCAGTTCTTC. This translates into CATDSGRAYNEQFF.

V is TRBV2 and J is TRBJ1-1, with TRBD1 identical over 9 bases. After removal of 6 bases from V and 6 bases from J, the junction contained 5 bases not matched to a gene. The CDR3 length is 13 residues. Germline assignment: CDR1 SNHLY and CDR2 FYNNEI. CDR3 nucleotides: TGTGCCAGCAGGCGACAGGGGGGTGCTGAAGCTTTCTTT. Its protein product is CASRRQGGAEAFF.

The genes are TRBV4-1 and TRBJ2-1; 13 bases line up with TRBD2. The CDR3 totals 20 residues. Germline loops: CDR1 MGHRA, CDR2 YSYEKL. After removal of 1 base from V and 0 bases from J, the junction contained 9 bases not matched to a gene. The CDR3 region is CASSQVGLAGVRSSYNEQFF. CDR3 bases: TGCGCCAGCAGCCAAGTAGGACTAGCGGGGGTACGAAGCTCCTACAATGAGCAGTTCTTC.